This T cell receptor (beta chain) was obtained from a study of beta chain features in type 1 diabetes. Study outcomes and limitations: In every one of the four CD4+ subsets, TCRB CDR3s were moderately but significantly shorter in Type 1 diabetes patients.

Of the isolated RNA, all was reverse transcribed, and so the sequenced material was expressed TCRB transcripts. The table came from immunoSEQ multiplex PCR; TCRdb's copy has only in-frame clones and leaves some out. The sample holds under 350,000 clones, roughly an eighth seen once. Turning to this clone: The antigen is undetermined.

V was cut by 0 bases and J by 6 bases, with 15 bases left in between. The V gene's germline CDR1 is LNHNV and CDR2 YYDKDF (reference sequence). The CDR3 loop spans 15 amino acids. This clonotype originated in a man aged 25 to 45 with type 1 diabetes. Specimen: naive CD4+ T cells from blood. The chain uses TRBV15 and TRBJ2-7; the D gene is possibly TRBD2 (6 bases). The CDR3 nucleotides are TGTGCCACCAGCAGAGATGGAGGGACGAGTACCGAGCAGTACTTC. Encoded protein: CATSRDGGTSTEQYF.